These 14 T cell receptor beta chains were sequenced from one sample in a study of read filtering for tumor transcriptome and immune sequencing. Molecular barcoded adaptors covering alpha/delta and beta/gamma chains were used on roughly 400 ng RNA. TCRdb itself ran the reads through MiXCR, one entry per CDR3 protein. The sample shows tens of thousands of distinct CDR3 sequences, roughly 19% of them seen only once. The material sequenced was a population of CD138-negative cells sorted from bone marrow. The source is a donor aged 40 or over with multiple myeloma.

Comments on this clonotype: This likely came from a read error, as a far larger clone is one base away. This chain uses TRBV7-8 with TRBJ2-1, with TRBD2 matching 8 bases. V was clipped by 2 bases and J by 3 bases; unmatched bases: 12. This CDR3 comprises 18 residues. CDR1 and CDR2 from the germline V gene are SGHVS and FQNEAQ. CDR3 coding DNA: TGTGCCAGCAGCTTACTTACTTCCAGCGGGGGCCGCTACAATGAGCAGTTCTTC. As protein: CASSLLTSSGGRYNEQFF.

There are many counts of this clonotype. In nucleotides, the CDR3 is TGCAGTGCTAGTATAGCGAGGGACACCGGGGAGCTGTTTTTT. It specifies CSASIARDTGELFF. The chain employs TRBV20-1 and TRBJ2-2; possible D gene TRBD2, 5 bases. Germline lookup yields CDR1 DFQATT and CDR2 SNEGSKA (reference sequence). CDR3 length equals 14 residues. V was trimmed by 3 bases and J by 3 bases, leaving 11 bases between them.

This clonotype was seen ten or more times. The chain links TRBV20-1 to TRBJ2-5; 11 nucleotides agree with TRBD2. The germline V gene has CDR1 DFQATT and CDR2 SNEGSKA (reference sequence). The CDR3 is 13 residues long. V lost 5 bases to trimming and J lost 5 bases; unmatched junction nucleotides: 4. The CDR3 spells CSAPLAGVETQYF. CDR3 DNA sequence: TGCAGTGCTCCACTAGCGGGAGTCGAGACCCAGTACTTC.

This clonotype was detected ten times or more. The chain uses TRBV7-6 and TRBJ1-2; 8 bases fit TRBD1. CDR1 and CDR2 from the germline V gene are SGHVS and FNYEAQ. Germline trimming cut 5 bases from V and 5 bases from J; bases unmatched to any gene: 4. This CDR3 region has 13 residues. CDR3 nucleotide sequence: TGTGCCAGCAGCCCCGGACAGGGATATGGCTACACCTTC. As protein: CASSPGQGYGYTF.

This clonotype was recorded many times. The chain couples TRBV6-2 or TRBV6-3 to TRBJ2-1, with 15 bases lining up with TRBD2. This CDR3 has 15 residues. Trimming removed 5 bases from V and 9 bases from J; junction bases left unmatched: 5. Looked up from germline, CDR1 is MNHEY and CDR2 is SVGEGT. The CDR3 nucleotides are TGTGCCAGCAGTGAGGGACTAGCGGGAGGAAGTGAGCAGTTCTTC. Amino acids: CASSEGLAGGSEQFF.

Ten or more counts support this clonotype. The CDR3 coding sequence is TGCGCCAGCAGTCGGGTCAAATTCCGGCAGGCGGCACCCGAGCAGTACTTC. Encoded protein: CASSRVKFRQAAPEQYF. V and J are TRBV23-1 and TRBJ2-7, with unresolved D. TRBV23-1 has ORF status, its function being uncertain. This CDR3 is built from 17 residues. Deletions cut 4 bases from V and 6 bases from J, with 25 bases between.

This clonotype was seen at least ten times. The chain carries TRBV20-1 and TRBJ2-2, with a weak D call TRBD1 (6 bases). Looked up from germline, CDR1 is DFQATT and CDR2 is SNEGSKA (reference sequence). CDR3 length equals 17 residues. Trimming removed 2 bases at V and 0 bases at J, with 16 bases between. The CDR3 loop is CSARFVGALANTGELFF. The CDR3 coding sequence is TGCAGTGCTAGATTTGTGGGGGCGCTGGCGAACACCGGGGAGCTGTTTTTT.

By frequency in the sample, this clonotype is medium-sized. The rearrangement links TRBV28 to TRBJ2-7; D is perhaps TRBD2 (5 bases). Deletions cut 3 bases from V and 2 bases from J, with 11 bases between. Germline V gene sequence: CDR1 MDHEN, CDR2 SYDVKM. The CDR3 is made up of 14 amino acids. The CDR3 DNA reads as TGTGCCAGCAGTTTGGCCGGGAAACCCTACGAGCAGTACTTC. As protein: CASSLAGKPYEQYF.

The chain couples TRBV23-1 to TRBJ1-3, with 11 bases that match TRBD1. TRBV23-1 is filed as an ORF, its function uncertain. This CDR3 region has 15 residues. V lost 2 bases, J lost 6 bases, and 3 bases stayed unmatched. The CDR3 sequence: CASSQRTGGENTIYF. The CDR3 bases are TGCGCCAGCAGTCAACGGACAGGGGGCGAAAACACCATATATTTT.

This clonotype appeared many times. The rearrangement uses TRBV28 and TRBJ2-5; 7 bases line up with TRBD2. This CDR3 has 18 amino acids. The V gene end was trimmed by 5 bases and the J gene end by 0 bases; junction bases not matched to a gene: 15. Per the germline V gene, CDR1 is MDHEN and CDR2 is SYDVKM. In DNA form, the CDR3 reads TGTGCCAGCAGTCCTACCCCCCGTTGGCTAGCGGACCAAGAGACCCAGTACTTC. It specifies CASSPTPRWLADQETQYF.

To note about this clonotype: A clone one base away is much larger, so this may be a read error. Here the CDR3 reads CSVAGGGNEKLFF. The CDR3 bases are TGCAGCGTTGCCGGGGGAGGTAATGAAAAACTGTTTTTT. The chain carries TRBV29-1 and TRBJ1-4, with D possibly being TRBD1 (5 bases). Per germline, CDR1 SQVTM and CDR2 ANQGSEA. The V end lost 4 bases, the J end lost 4 bases, and 10 bases lay between the germline ends. CDR3 size: 13 residues.

In its sample, this clonotype was seen many times. The CDR3 here is CASSPSQGLADSYEQYF. In DNA form, the CDR3 reads TGTGCCAGCAGCCCGTCCCAGGGACTAGCTGATTCCTACGAGCAGTACTTC. The rearrangement links TRBV7-9 to TRBJ2-7, with 9 bases lining up with TRBD2. The CDR3 has 17 amino acids. CDR1 and CDR2 from the germline V gene are SEHNR and FQNEAQ (reference sequence). Unmatched junction bases numbered 12, after V lost 5 bases and J lost 1 base.

To note about this clonotype: A much larger clone differs by one base, so this may be a read error. The chain joins TRBV6-2 or TRBV6-3 to TRBJ2-5, with TRBD2 identical over 14 bases. From germline, CDR1 is MNHEY and CDR2 SVGEGT. Trimming at V came to 8 bases and at J to 5 bases, leaving 16 bases not matched to a gene. This CDR3 is 18 amino acids long. The DNA for the CDR3 is TGTGCCAGCGGGACCGGGACTAGCGGGAGTCTTAGGATGGAGACCCAGTACTTC. Amino acid sequence: CASGTGTSGSLRMETQYF.

There are a few counts of this clonotype. This chain uses TRBV29-1 with TRBJ2-7; possibly TRBD2 for D (5 bases). Per the germline V gene, CDR1 is SQVTM and CDR2 is ANQGSEA. Deletions cut 6 bases from V and 2 bases from J, with 14 bases between. This CDR3 spans 13 amino acids. CDR3 nucleotides: TGCAGCGTCTTTGGACTCACCCCCTACGAGCAGTACTTC. Residues: CSVFGLTPYEQYF.